This entry features one T cell receptor beta chain sequence. The ends were cut back, 5 bases at V and 9 bases at J, with 17 bases in the middle. Germline V gene data show CDR1 as SEHNR and CDR2 as FQNEAQ (reference sequence). The CDR3 extends over 14 amino acids. Seattle's cohort entered during active infection and was followed longitudinally. This sample stems from a study of blood T cell repertoires in COVID-19. Looking at the study overall: Samples representing acute and convalescent COVID-19 were sourced from the United States, Italy and Spain. Sample material is recorded as cDNA or gDNA derived from T cells, B-cell-depleted T cells, or PBMCs.

Methods used by the authors: Estimation of nucleated cell counts relied on the amplification of reference gene primers. Sequencing used immunoSEQ multiplex PCR; TCRdb keeps in-frame clones, though not all of them. V and J calls and clone size are as listed in that table; D and trimming were resolved from the DNA. The top ten hold about 2% of the sample, which has about 300,000 clones, around 92% seen once. This sequence was found in a woman between 25 and 40 years old with COVID-19, enrolled during active disease. The rearrangement joins TRBV7-9 to TRBJ2-1; D gene unclear. Specimen: peripheral blood. This chain's CDR3 is CASSPGVNLGEQFF. The CDR3 bases are TGTGCCAGCAGCCCTGGAGTTAATTTAGGTGAGCAGTTCTTC.